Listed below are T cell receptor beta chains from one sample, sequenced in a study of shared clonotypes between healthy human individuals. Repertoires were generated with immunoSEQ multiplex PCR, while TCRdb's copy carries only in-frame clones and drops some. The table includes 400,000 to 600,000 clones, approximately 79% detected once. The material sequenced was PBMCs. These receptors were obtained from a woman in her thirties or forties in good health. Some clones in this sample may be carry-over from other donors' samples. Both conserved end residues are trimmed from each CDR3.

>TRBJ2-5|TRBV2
ASSVTSRGVGQY
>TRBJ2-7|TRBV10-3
AISESVTSGSYEQY
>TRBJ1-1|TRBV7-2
ASSLTRGGNTEAF
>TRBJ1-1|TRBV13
ASSLDRGNTEAF
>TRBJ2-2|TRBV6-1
ASSEGPGVGIGELF
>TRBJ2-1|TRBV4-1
ASAGTTLSEQF
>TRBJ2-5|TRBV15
ATSRDRRETQY
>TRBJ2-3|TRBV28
ASSLDPPLAGGIGSQY
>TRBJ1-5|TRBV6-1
ATQGVGTRNQPQH
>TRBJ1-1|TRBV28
ASRLGTPDEAF
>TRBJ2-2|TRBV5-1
ASSFQGRDTGELF
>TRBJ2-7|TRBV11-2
ASSLAQGGLYEQY
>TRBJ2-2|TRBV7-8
ASSQRLVRELF
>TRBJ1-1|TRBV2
ASTRDRGNNEAF
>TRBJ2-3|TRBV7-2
ASSFTQGLLDTQY
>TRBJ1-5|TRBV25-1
ASSELQQNQPQH
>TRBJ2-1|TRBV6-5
ASSLQGEAYNEQF
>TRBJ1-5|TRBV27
ASSFQGTRNQPQH
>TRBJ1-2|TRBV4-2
ASSQVYEAALGGGYT
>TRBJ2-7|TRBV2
ASWGGDRDVHEQY
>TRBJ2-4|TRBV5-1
ASSLTSGAAKNIQY
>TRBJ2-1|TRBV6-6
ASSYSQLAGVLF
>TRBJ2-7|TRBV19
ASSGTVVPYEQY
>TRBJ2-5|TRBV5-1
ASSLVGSGSWETQY
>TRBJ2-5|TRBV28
ASSFDRGRETQY
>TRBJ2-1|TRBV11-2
ASSLDRGQTSYNEQF
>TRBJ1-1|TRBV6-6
ASSSGTGVMNTEAF
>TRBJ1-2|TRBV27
ASRPTANYGYT
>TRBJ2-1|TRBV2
ASHLVGQGDNEQF
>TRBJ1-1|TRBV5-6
ASSLGGGLNTEAF
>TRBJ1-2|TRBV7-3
ASSSGDRVYGYT
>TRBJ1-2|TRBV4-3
ASSQIHSIVYGYT
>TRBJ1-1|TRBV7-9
ASIPGRDVYLNTEAF
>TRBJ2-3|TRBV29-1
SVEGAFGLGTQY
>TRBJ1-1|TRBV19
ASNRMGEAF
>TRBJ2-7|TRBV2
ASSYGTPNEQY
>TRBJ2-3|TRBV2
ASSVGLTDTQY